This T cell receptor (beta chain) was obtained from a study of T-cell reconstitution after alpha-beta-depleted transplantation in children. Study-wide findings and caveats: The study traced high day-60 TCRbeta diversity in some patients to surviving recipient T cells and thymic progenitors. Several hundred rapidly expanded clones from non-depleted graft cells reportedly supplied alpha-beta T cells about two months post-transplant.

Germline CDR1 is SGHRS and CDR2 is YFSETQ. V dropped 3 bases and J dropped 5; count of bases not matched to a gene: 20. The CDR3 is 19 residues long. Of note for this clonotype: What it recognizes is unknown.

Unique molecular identifiers tagged the TCRbeta library. One entry per CDR3 protein, called by TCRdb with MiXCR from the PCR reads. The sample shows about 110,000 distinct CDR3 sequences, about a tenth of them seen only once. The chain uses TRBV5-1 and TRBJ2-7; 10 nucleotides agree with TRBD1. The receptor was derived from a boy between 2 and 10 years old with acute lymphoblastic leukemia, due to receive a stem cell transplant. This specimen consisted of PBMCs, obtained before TCRalphabeta/CD19-depleted stem cell transplant. As DNA, the CDR3 is TGCGCCAGCAGCTGGACTCCCGGAGCGGCCCGGGACAGGGGAAACGAGCAGTACTTC. Encoded protein: CASSWTPGAARDRGNEQYF.